The present TCR beta chain was sequenced within a study of control samples from healthy donors and cancer patients. After removal of 5 bases from V and 2 bases from J, the junction contained 9 bases not matched to a gene. CDR3 length equals 15 residues. CDR1 and CDR2 from the germline V gene are SEHNR and FQNEAQ (reference sequence). Clones were sequenced by immunoSEQ multiplex PCR, and TCRdb holds only the in-frame ones, with some missing. Of around 150,000 clones listed, about 90% are singletons. The chain has TRBV7-9 and TRBJ2-7; 7 bases are shared with TRBD1. This TCR came from a young man in good health. The sequenced sample was blood. The CDR3 nucleotides read TGTGCCAGCAGCGCCGGAGACAGGGACCCCTACGAGCAGTACTTC. Amino acid sequence: CASSAGDRDPYEQYF.